What follows describes a single TCR beta chain. This clone's antigen is unknown. It has no much larger one-base neighbor in the sample; base qualities were not kept. These data originate in a study of PD-1 blockade in classical Hodgkin lymphoma (dated by TCRdb to about 2020). For context, the study as a whole: Nivolumab dosing was 3 mg/kg intravenously every 2 weeks, continuing until either disease progression or unacceptable toxicity. A peripheral blood immune signature of response to PD-1 blockade in classical Hodgkin lymphoma was defined using TCR beta sequencing and CyTOF. Results the study describes overall, beyond this receptor: Diversity was lower in patients who began nivolumab less than 1 year after ASCT, so these patients were left out of later analyses to avoid confounding by immune reconstitution. Among trial patients, those achieving complete response had baseline diversity similar to that of newly diagnosed patients, while diversity was significantly lower in partial responders and progressors. The study was restricted to a single clinical trial cohort, and the causes of repertoire differences, possibly disease activity or prior therapy, were left undefined. Baseline TCR diversity was reported to be lower in newly diagnosed patients than in healthy donors, and even lower in relapsed/refractory patients. By C4D1, a significant rise was seen in CD4+ TCR diversity but not in CD8+ TCR diversity (p=0.0027 vs p=0.16), and the rise was most apparent among complete responders (p=0.02).

Genomic DNA was isolated using the Qiagen DNeasy kit from unsorted PBMCs as well as from negatively selected CD4+ and CD8+ fractions. Amplification of TCR beta CDR3 regions was done by immunoSEQ multiplex PCR with primers that anneal to V and J segments. A synthetic immune receptor repertoire was used to minimize amplification bias, and remaining bias was computationally removed after sequencing. Under the source paper's analysis protocol: Repertoire diversity was quantified as the Shannon entropy index using custom Python scripts. Unsorted, CD4+ and CD8+ repertoires were analyzed separately, except in combined analyses where CD4+ and CD8+ sequences were merged in silico. Clonal expansion was defined as at least a 2-fold frequency increase after treatment relative to C1D1, with a pseudocount of 0.5 for undetected baseline clones. Clones with 0 or 1 copy at C1D1 were classified as singleton clones, and clones with 2 or more copies were classified as non-singleton clones. By matching protein sequences in sorted samples from the same patient, clones expanded in unsorted samples were annotated as CD4+, CD8+ or unknown. Wilcoxon tests were applied to paired samples to test diversity changes from C1D1 to C4D1. TCRdb's version of the immuneACCESS table is confined to in-frame rearrangements and falls short of the full clone set. An unresolved V gene accounts for under half of the shortfall where checked; the remainder is of unknown origin. Clonal size and the V and J genes are those of that table, whereas D and trimming came from the DNA. The sample table shows 20,000 to 25,000 clones, and around two thirds are seen once. Clones ranked in the top ten supply over 4.5% of the sample.

The CDR3 measures 17 amino acids from cysteine to phenylalanine. Just CDR3 DNA is preserved here, 51 bases in frame from base 1. The sample's time point label, decoded: cycle 1 day 1 (C1D1), immediately before nivolumab initiation. Every trial patient had relapsed after autologous stem cell transplantation, and cohorts A, B and C differed in prior brentuximab vedotin exposure. The trial cohort included 45 to 65 patients with relapsed/refractory classical Hodgkin lymphoma, and each patient had a best overall response of complete response, partial response or progressive disease. Single-agent nivolumab was administered to trial patients in the multi-cohort phase II CheckMate 205 trial. Best overall response was determined by an independent review committee according to the 2007 International Working Group response criteria. PBMCs from the trial were collected at three points: immediately before nivolumab initiation (C1D1), and during therapy at cycle 2 day 1 and cycle 4 day 1. Peripheral blood was collected in 8 mL Vacutainer Cell Preparation Tubes, from which PBMCs were isolated by centrifugation and then cryopreserved.

The source is a human donor with classical Hodgkin lymphoma. The V and J genes are TRBV21-1 and TRBJ2-4; the DNA was not used to check the table's D call, TRBD1. TRBV21-1 is labeled a pseudogene. Material: peripheral blood mononuclear cells (PBMCs), obtained at baseline. The nucleotide sequence reads TGTGCCAGCAGCAACGGACAGGGGGCGTTTGTCAAAAACATTCAGTACTTC. It is translated as CASSNGQGAFVKNIQYF.